This TCR beta chain was sequenced in a study of blood T cell repertoires in COVID-19. Study-level information: The study drew acute and convalescent COVID-19 samples from the United States, Italy and Spain.

Measured with immunoSEQ multiplex PCR; TCRdb has only the in-frame clones, and not every one. This sample has roughly 42,000 clones, with roughly 85% found just once. Trimming shortened V by 8 bases and J by 5 bases, and 12 bases separated the two germline ends. The CDR3 has 13 amino acids. Material for sequencing was peripheral blood. This chain joins TRBV12-3 or TRBV12-4 and TRBJ2-2; D might be TRBD1 (5 bases). The source is a woman in her 70s in a cohort sampled during active COVID-19. In nucleotides, the CDR3 is TGTGCCAGCGATGGGGCGAGGACCGGGGAGCTGTTTTTT. The encoded protein is CASDGARTGELFF.